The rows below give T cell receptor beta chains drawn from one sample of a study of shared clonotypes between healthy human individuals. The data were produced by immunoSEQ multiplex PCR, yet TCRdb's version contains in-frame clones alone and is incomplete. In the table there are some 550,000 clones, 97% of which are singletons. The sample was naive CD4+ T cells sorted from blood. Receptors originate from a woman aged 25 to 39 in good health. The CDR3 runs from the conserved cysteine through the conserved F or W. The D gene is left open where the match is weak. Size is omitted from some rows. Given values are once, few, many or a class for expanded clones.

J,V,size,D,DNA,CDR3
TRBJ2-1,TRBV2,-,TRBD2,TGTGCCAGCAGTCCCCGACTAGCGGGAGTTGACTACAATGAGCAGTTCTTC,CASSPRLAGVDYNEQFF
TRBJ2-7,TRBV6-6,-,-,TGTGCCAGCAGCCCCCTCCCGACTAGTTTCGACGAGCAGTACTTC,CASSPLPTSFDEQYF
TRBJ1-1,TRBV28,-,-,TGTGCCAGCAGACCACCAGGGATGCAAAAGAAAGCTTTCTTT,CASRPPGMQKKAFF
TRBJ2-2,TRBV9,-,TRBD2,TGTGCCAGCAGCGGCGACCTACTAGCGATCGGGAACACCGGGGAGCTGTTTTTT,CASSGDLLAIGNTGELFF
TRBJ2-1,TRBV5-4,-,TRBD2,TGTGCCAGCAGCTTAGAGGGACTATACAATGAGCAGTTCTTC,CASSLEGLYNEQFF
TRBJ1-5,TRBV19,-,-,TGTGCCAGTAGTATGGGCCAGGGGCAGAGCAATCAGCCCCAGCATTTT,CASSMGQGQSNQPQHF
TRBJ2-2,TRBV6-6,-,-,TGTGCCAGCACTAGGGACGGAAACACCGGGGAGCTGTTTTTT,CASTRDGNTGELFF
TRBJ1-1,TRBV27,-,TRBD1,TGTGCCAGCAGTCCCGGACAGGGGGAAATTAACACTGAAGCTTTCTTT,CASSPGQGEINTEAFF
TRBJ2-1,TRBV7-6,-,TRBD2,TGTGCCAGCAGCTTAGAAAGCGGGAGCCGATTTGAGCAGTTCTTC,CASSLESGSRFEQFF
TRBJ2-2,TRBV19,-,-,TGTGCCAGTAGTAATTTCGGGGGAGTGAACACCGGGGAGCTGTTTTTT,CASSNFGGVNTGELFF
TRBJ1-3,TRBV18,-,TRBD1,TGTGCCAGCTCACCCGGACAGGGGCGGAGAAACACCATATATTTT,CASSPGQGRRNTIYF
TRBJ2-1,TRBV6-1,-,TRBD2,TGTGCCAGCACCAGACTAGCGGGAGGGTACAATGAGCAGTTCTTC,CASTRLAGGYNEQFF
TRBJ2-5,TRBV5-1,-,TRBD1,TGCGCCAGCAGCTTGGGGGACAGGCAAGAGACCCAGTACTTC,CASSLGDRQETQYF
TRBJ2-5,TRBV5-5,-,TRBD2,TGTGCCAGCAGCGACTTAGCGGGAGGGCCGAGGGAGACCCAGTACTTC,CASSDLAGGPRETQYF
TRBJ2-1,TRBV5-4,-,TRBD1,TGTGCCAGCAGCTCGAATGTGGACAGGGGAAATGAGCAGTTCTTC,CASSSNVDRGNEQFF
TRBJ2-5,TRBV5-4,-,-,TGTGCCAGCAGCTGGGGACTGACAGAAGAGACCCAGTACTTC,CASSWGLTEETQYF
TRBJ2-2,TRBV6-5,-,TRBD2,TGTGCCAGCAGTTTTAGCGGGAGGTGGCCCGGGGAGCTGTTTTTT,CASSFSGRWPGELFF
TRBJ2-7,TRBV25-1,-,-,TGTGCCAGCAGTGAATGGGGGGAAACCTACGAGCAGTACTTC,CASSEWGETYEQYF
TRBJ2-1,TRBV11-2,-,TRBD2,TGTGCCAGCAGCTCCTCCGGGACTAGCGGGAGAAGTGAGCAGTTCTTC,CASSSSGTSGRSEQFF
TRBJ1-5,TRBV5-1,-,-,TGCGCCAGCAGCTTGGGGGTTACTGAGGGCAATCAGCCCCAGCATTTT,CASSLGVTEGNQPQHF
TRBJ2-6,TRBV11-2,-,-,TGTGCCAGCAGCTTAGTTGCAACCTACTCTGGGGCCAACGTCCTGACTTTC,CASSLVATYSGANVLTF
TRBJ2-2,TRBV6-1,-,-,TGTGCCAGCAGTGATAGTCGGCGGGCCACCGGGGAGCTGTTTTTT,CASSDSRRATGELFF
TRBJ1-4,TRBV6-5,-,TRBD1,TGTGCCAGCAGGACCGACAGGGGGGCTGAAAAACTGTTTTTT,CASRTDRGAEKLFF
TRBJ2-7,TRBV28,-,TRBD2,TGTGCCAGCAGCTTCTACCTGGCGGGAGGTCCGGGATACGAGCAGTACTTC,CASSFYLAGGPGYEQYF
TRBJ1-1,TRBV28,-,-,TGTGCCAGCAGTTTATTAGGCAGGGGTACTGAAGCTTTCTTT,CASSLLGRGTEAFF
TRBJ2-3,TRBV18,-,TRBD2,TGTGCCAGCTCCCCCGCACGGGAGGGCACAGATACGCAGTATTTT,CASSPAREGTDTQYF
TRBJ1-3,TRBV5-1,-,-,TGCGCCAGCAGCTTCGTCGGTTCAGGGGCCAGCTCTGGAAACACCATATATTTT,CASSFVGSGASSGNTIYF
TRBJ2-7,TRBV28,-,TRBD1,TGTGCCAGCAGTTTGGGGGGCCCGACAGGGGCTTACGAGCAGTACTTC,CASSLGGPTGAYEQYF
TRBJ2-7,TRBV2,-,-,TGTGCCAGCAGTGATTTCAAGACGGGGTACGAGCAGTACTTC,CASSDFKTGYEQYF
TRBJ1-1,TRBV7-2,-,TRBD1,TGTGCCAGCAGCGACGCGATACAGGGGTTCGCTGAAGCTTTCTTT,CASSDAIQGFAEAFF
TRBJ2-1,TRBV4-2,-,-,TGTGCCAGCAGCCAAGAGGGGGGTGTAGACTCTTCCTACAATGAGCAGTTCTTC,CASSQEGGVDSSYNEQFF
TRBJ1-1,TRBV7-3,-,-,TGTGCCAGCAGCTTAAAAACGGAGGGAATCAAAATGAACACTGAAGCTTTCTTT,CASSLKTEGIKMNTEAFF
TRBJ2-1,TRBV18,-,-,TGTGCCAGCTCACCAGCGGGTGAGCAGTTCTTC,CASSPAGEQFF
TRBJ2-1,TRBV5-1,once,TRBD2,TGCGCCAGCAGCTTGGGACTAGCGAGTGAGCAGTTCTTC,CASSLGLASEQFF
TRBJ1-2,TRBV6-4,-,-,TGTGCCAGCAGTGTCCGGGGGCAGGATGGCTACACCTTC,CASSVRGQDGYTF
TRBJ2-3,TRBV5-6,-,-,TGTGCCAGCAGCTTGGGGGGCGCGGGAGATACGCAGTATTTT,CASSLGGAGDTQYF
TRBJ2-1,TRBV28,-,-,TGTGCCAGCAGACATCAGCTTTTTCGGTACAATGAGCAGTTCTTC,CASRHQLFRYNEQFF
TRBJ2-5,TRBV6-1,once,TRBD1,TGTGCCAGCAGCAGGGGGCCCGGGGAGACCCAGTACTTC,CASSRGPGETQYF
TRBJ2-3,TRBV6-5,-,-,TGTGCCAGCAAAGCGCTAGCGATAGATACGCAGTATTTT,CASKALAIDTQYF
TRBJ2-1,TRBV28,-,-,TGTGCCAGCTCGGAGGGCGCCCACAATGAGCAGTTCTTC,CASSEGAHNEQFF
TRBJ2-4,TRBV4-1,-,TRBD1,TGCGCCAGCAGCCAAGTAAACTACGGGACAGGGGACCGAAACATTCAGTACTTC,CASSQVNYGTGDRNIQYF
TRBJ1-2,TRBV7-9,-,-,TGTGCCAGTAGCTTAGGGTCGGGCGTCTATGGCTACACCTTC,CASSLGSGVYGYTF
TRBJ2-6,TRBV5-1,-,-,TGCGCCAGCAGCTTGACGGCAGGGGACCCTGGGGCCAACGTCCTGACTTTC,CASSLTAGDPGANVLTF
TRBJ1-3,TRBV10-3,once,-,TGTGCCATGGCGGGCAGACGCTCTGGAAACACCATATATTTT,CAMAGRRSGNTIYF
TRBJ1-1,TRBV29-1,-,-,TGCAGCGTTGAACGGGGAGGCACTGAAGCTTTCTTT,CSVERGGTEAFF
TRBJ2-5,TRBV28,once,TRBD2,TGTGCCAGCAGTTCCCCGGGACTAGCGGGAGCGGCGAAAGAGACCCAGTACTTC,CASSSPGLAGAAKETQYF
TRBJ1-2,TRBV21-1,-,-,TGTGCCAGCAGCAAAGAGTTTGGAGAGATCAACTATGGCTACACCTTC,CASSKEFGEINYGYTF
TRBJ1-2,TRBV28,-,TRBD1,TGTGCCAGCAGTTTATTAGGACAGGGTTACTATGGCTACACCTTC,CASSLLGQGYYGYTF
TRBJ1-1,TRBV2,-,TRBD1,TGTGCCAGCAGGGGGACAGGCTCGCCGTTGGGAGCTTTCTTT,CASRGTGSPLGAFF
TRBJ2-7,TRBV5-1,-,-,TGCGCCAGCAGCTCAAGCAGCGGGCCCTACGAGCAGTACTTC,CASSSSSGPYEQYF
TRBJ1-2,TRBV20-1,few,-,TGCACCCACCTGGTGGAAGGCTACACCTTC,CTHLVEGYTF
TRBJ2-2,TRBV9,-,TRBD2,TGTGCCAGCAGCCTATCCGGACTAGCGGGAGGGTACACCGGGGAGCTGTTTTTT,CASSLSGLAGGYTGELFF
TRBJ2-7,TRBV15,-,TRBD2,TGTGCCACCAGCAGAGACCATAGCGGGAGTAAGTACTTC,CATSRDHSGSKYF
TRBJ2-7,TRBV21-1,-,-,TGTGCCAGCAGCAAAGACCGGGGGCGCTCCATCTACGAGCAGTACTTC,CASSKDRGRSIYEQYF
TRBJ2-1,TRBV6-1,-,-,TGTGCCAGCAGTGAAGCCGACAGATACTACAATGAGCAGTTCTTC,CASSEADRYYNEQFF